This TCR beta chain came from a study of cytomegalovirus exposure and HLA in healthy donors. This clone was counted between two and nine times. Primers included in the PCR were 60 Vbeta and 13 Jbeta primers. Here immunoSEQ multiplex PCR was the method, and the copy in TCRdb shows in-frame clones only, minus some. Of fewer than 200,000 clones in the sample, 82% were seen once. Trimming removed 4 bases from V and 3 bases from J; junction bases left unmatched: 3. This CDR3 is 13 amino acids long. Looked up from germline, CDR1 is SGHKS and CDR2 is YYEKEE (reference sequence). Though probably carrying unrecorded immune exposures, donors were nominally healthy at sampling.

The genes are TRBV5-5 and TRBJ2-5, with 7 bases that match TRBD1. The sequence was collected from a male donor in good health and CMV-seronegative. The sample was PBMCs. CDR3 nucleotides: TGTGCCAGCAGCGTGGGGACAGAAGAGACCCAGTACTTC. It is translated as CASSVGTEETQYF.